These 26 T cell receptor beta chains came from one sample sequenced in a study of CD8 T cells in Susac syndrome. RNA amounts of about 0.5 to 1 ug underwent reverse transcription with random hexamers. One entry per CDR3 protein, called by TCRdb with MiXCR from the immunoSEQ multiplex PCR reads. This table has more than 100,000 distinct CDR3 sequences, 75% to 90% appearing once. Sequencing was performed on CD8+ T cells from PBMCs. The receptors stem from a human donor with multiple sclerosis.

The chain has TRBV6-5 and TRBJ2-3; possible D gene TRBD2, 7 bases. The CDR3 totals 18 residues. Trimming took 2 bases from V and 2 from J, leaving 20 bases between them. Germline assignment: CDR1 MNHEY and CDR2 SVGAGI. This CDR3 is CASSYGGSPWTDTDTQYF. The CDR3 DNA reads TGTGCCAGCAGTTACGGCGGGAGTCCCTGGACAGACACAGATACGCAGTATTTT.

This rearrangement joins TRBV6-5 to TRBJ2-1; D is unresolved. The CDR3 is 16 residues long. Germline V CDR1 and CDR2: MNHEY, SVGAGI. V was trimmed by 0 bases and J by 3 bases, leaving 12 bases between them. CDR3 residues: CASSYSPEVGYNEQFF. CDR3 DNA: TGTGCCAGCAGTTACTCGCCAGAGGTCGGCTACAATGAGCAGTTCTTC.

This chain connects TRBV19 to TRBJ1-2; D possibly corresponds to TRBD1 (5 bases). Trimming took 3 bases from V and 10 from J, leaving 9 bases between them. CDR1 is LNHDA, CDR2 SQIVND, per germline (reference sequence). The CDR3 has 11 residues. The CDR3 nucleotides read TGTGCCAGTAGTATGGGGGTTGTCTACACCTTC. Protein product: CASSMGVVYTF.

This chain links TRBV19 with TRBJ2-6; D gene uncertain. The CDR3 extends over 13 amino acids. CDR1 and CDR2 (germline): LNHDA, SQIVND (reference sequence). V dropped 1 base and J dropped 7 bases, with 5 bases sitting between them. CDR3 in DNA: TGTGCCAGTAGTATAGCAATAGCCAACGTCCTGACTTTC. This translates into CASSIAIANVLTF.

The V and J genes are TRBV6-1 and TRBJ1-5, with D unresolved. Trimming took 4 bases from V and 0 from J, leaving 16 bases between them. The CDR3 runs to 17 residues. Germline V gene sequence: CDR1 MNHNS, CDR2 SASEGT. CDR3 region: CASSGVGRGYSNQPQHF. In DNA form, the CDR3 reads TGTGCCAGCAGTGGGGTAGGCCGGGGTTATAGCAATCAGCCCCAGCATTTT.

The chain couples TRBV30 to TRBJ1-5; TRBD1 matches at 8 bases. Germline V lookup: CDR1 GTSNPN, CDR2 SVGIG (reference sequence). The CDR3 consists of 14 residues. V shed 5 bases and J 8 bases; nucleotides not matched to a gene: 11. CDR3 sequence (DNA): TGTGCCTGGGCGGACAGGGCCTACGGAGAGCCCCAGCATTTT. This sequence encodes CAWADRAYGEPQHF.

The genes are TRBV6-5 and TRBJ2-7, with 7 bases fitting TRBD1. CDR3 length: 15 amino acids. Germline CDR1 and CDR2: MNHEY and SVGAGI. V lost 1 base to trimming and J lost 2 bases; unmatched junction nucleotides: 5. The CDR3 bases are TGTGCCAGCAGTTACTGGGACAGAGGGACCTACGAGCAGTACTTC. Translated, it gives CASSYWDRGTYEQYF.

The chain has TRBV3-1 and TRBJ2-7; D unclear. CDR1 and CDR2 (germline): LGHDT, YNNKEL (reference sequence). The CDR3 has 16 amino acids. Trimming shortened V by 5 bases and J by 0 bases, and 17 bases separated the two germline ends. Here the CDR3 DNA reads TGTGCCAGCAGCTCTCGCAGGATGCGGAACTCCTACGAGCAGTACTTC. Its protein is CASSSRRMRNSYEQYF.

Concerning this clonotype itself: A much larger clone is a single base away; this may be a read error. The V and J genes are TRBV6-5 and TRBJ1-5; TRBD1 agrees at 9 bases. CDR1 is MNHEY, CDR2 SVGAGI, per germline. The V gene end was trimmed by 4 bases and the J gene end by 6 bases; junction bases not matched to a gene: 7. The CDR3 extends over 15 amino acids. CDR3 sequence: CASSSGTGQIQPQHF. As DNA, the CDR3 is TGTGCCAGCAGTTCCGGGACAGGGCAAATTCAGCCCCAGCATTTT.

The table lists this clonotype with a few counts. The rearrangement links TRBV6-5 to TRBJ2-6; unclear D gene. Per the germline V gene, CDR1 is MNHEY and CDR2 is SVGAGI. This CDR3 comprises 14 residues. Trimming took 3 bases from V and 2 from J, leaving 5 bases between them. Here the CDR3 DNA reads TGTGCCAGCAGTTATTCGCCTGGGGCCAACGTCCTGACTTTC. Translating it yields CASSYSPGANVLTF.

The V call is TRBV9, the J call TRBJ2-5, with 9 bases matching TRBD1. From germline, CDR1 is SGDLS and CDR2 YYNGEE. The CDR3 totals 17 residues. The junction had 10 bases not matched to a gene; V was cut back by 0 bases and J by 4 bases. The CDR3 nucleotides read TGTGCCAGCAGCGTAGGGAAACAGGGGGCGCCCCGAGAGACCCAGTACTTC. Its protein is CASSVGKQGAPRETQYF.

J is TRBJ1-1 and V is TRBV12-3 or TRBV12-4, with D hard to call. This CDR3 spans 11 amino acids. V lost 6 bases and J lost 7, with 9 bases in between. The CDR3 sequence is CASSPSIEAFF. The DNA for the CDR3 is TGTGCCAGCAGCCCTTCAATTGAAGCTTTCTTT.

V gene TRBV15 combines with J gene TRBJ1-5; D unresolved. The CDR3 runs 16 residues. Trimming removed 1 base at V and 7 bases at J, with 17 bases between. Germline CDR1 LNHNV, CDR2 YYDKDF (reference sequence). CDR3 loop: CATSRGTFEGEQPQHF. The CDR3, as DNA: TGTGCCACCAGCAGAGGTACCTTCGAGGGAGAACAGCCCCAGCATTTT.

V gene TRBV7-9 combines with J gene TRBJ2-7; D unresolved. V was shortened by 4 bases and J by 4 bases, with 8 bases between the two germline ends. Germline CDR1 reads SEHNR; CDR2 reads FQNEAQ (reference sequence). The CDR3 length is 12 residues. DNA of the CDR3: TGTGCCAGCAGCTCCCTAAAGTACGAGCAGTACTTC. Protein sequence: CASSSLKYEQYF. The full variable domain, in which reference TRBV7-9 and TRBJ2-7 provide the parts outside the CDR3, is DTGVSQNPRHKITKRGQNVTFRCDPISEHNRLYWYRQTLGQGPEFLTYFQNEAQLEKSRLLSDRFSAERPKGSFSTLEIQRTEQGDSAMYLCASSSLKYEQYFGPGTRLTVT.

A few counts support this clonotype. The rearrangement joins TRBV6-1 to TRBJ1-4; the D gene is possibly TRBD1 (5 bases). The length of the CDR3 is 11 residues. The germline V gene encodes CDR1 MNHNS and CDR2 SASEGT. Here the CDR3 reads CATGHGEKLFF. CDR3 sequence (DNA): TGTGCTACGGGGCACGGTGAAAAACTGTTTTTT.

This clonotype was recorded once. V and J are TRBV14 and TRBJ2-5, with D tentatively TRBD2 (6 bases). Germline CDR1 and CDR2: SGHDN and FVKESK. This CDR3 has 17 amino acids. Trimming shortened V by 1 base and J by 5 bases, and 20 bases separated the two germline ends. The CDR3 sequence is CASSQGGVAEGWETQYF. In DNA, the CDR3 is TGTGCCAGCAGCCAAGGAGGGGTAGCGGAAGGTTGGGAGACCCAGTACTTC.

The chain is built from TRBV9 and TRBJ1-2, with D maybe TRBD1 (5 bases). V dropped 3 bases and J dropped 6 bases, with 12 bases sitting between them. CDR1 SGDLS and CDR2 YYNGEE come from the germline V gene. The CDR3 has 13 residues. CDR3 sequence: CASSASRVNGYTF. CDR3 sequence (DNA): TGTGCCAGCAGCGCCTCCAGGGTTAATGGCTACACCTTC.

The chain links TRBV5-6 to TRBJ2-2; D unresolved. Trimming took 0 bases from V and 2 from J, leaving 8 bases between them. The CDR3 is 15 residues long. CDR1 is SGHDT, CDR2 YYEEEE, per germline. DNA of the CDR3: TGTGCCAGCAGCTTGGCTACCACAAACACCGGGGAGCTGTTTTTT. Protein: CASSLATTNTGELFF.

The chain links TRBV12-3 or TRBV12-4 to TRBJ2-4, with D tentatively TRBD1 (6 bases). The CDR3 sequence is 14 residues long. Trimming removed 1 base at V and 8 bases at J, with 12 bases between. The DNA of the CDR3 is TGTGCCAGCAGTTTAGACAGGGTTGGGTACATTCAGTACTTC. Protein: CASSLDRVGYIQYF.

In this sample, this clonotype turned up once. The chain combines TRBV11-3 with TRBJ1-2; no firm D call. This CDR3 spans 13 amino acids. Germline lookup yields CDR1 SGHNT and CDR2 YENEEA. V dropped 6 bases and J dropped 8 bases, with 16 bases sitting between them. DNA for the CDR3: TGTGCCAGCAGGTTCCCGCCGACGGAGGGCTACACCTTC. Its translation is CASRFPPTEGYTF.

This clonotype has just a few counts. The genes are TRBV30 and TRBJ1-6; D unclear. This CDR3 contains 15 residues. CDR1 and CDR2 from the germline V gene are GTSNPN and SVGIG (reference sequence). Trimming took 8 bases from V and 10 from J, leaving 24 bases between them. This CDR3 is CATGVRRGESSPLHF. The CDR3 DNA sequence: TGTGCCACGGGCGTTCGGCGCGGCGAGAGCTCACCCCTCCACTTT.

This clonotype was found a few times. The chain combines TRBV7-9 with TRBJ2-7; D is possibly TRBD1 (7 bases). The CDR3 contains 16 residues. The ends were cut back, 4 bases at V and 4 bases at J, with 20 bases in the middle. CDR1 is SEHNR and CDR2 is FQNEAQ in the germline V gene (reference sequence). Here the CDR3 DNA reads TGTGCCAGCAGCTCCACTAGCCAGGGGGGCGGGTACGAGCAGTACTTC. It translates to CASSSTSQGGGYEQYF. The whole variable domain, filled in from reference TRBV7-9 and TRBJ2-7, reads DTGVSQNPRHKITKRGQNVTFRCDPISEHNRLYWYRQTLGQGPEFLTYFQNEAQLEKSRLLSDRFSAERPKGSFSTLEIQRTEQGDSAMYLCASSSTSQGGGYEQYFGPGTRLTVT.

The rearrangement joins TRBV27 to TRBJ2-5, with a weak D call TRBD1 (5 bases). The CDR3 runs to 15 residues. Trimming cost V 5 bases and J 1 base, with 14 bases left between them. Germline CDR1 reads MNHEY; CDR2 reads SMNVEV (reference sequence). The CDR3: CASSMQDSRQETQYF. The CDR3 region has the DNA TGTGCCAGCAGTATGCAAGACAGCCGCCAAGAGACCCAGTACTTC.

The V and J genes are TRBV28 and TRBJ1-1; 10 bases are shared with TRBD1. The CDR3 is made up of 17 amino acids. Germline trimming cut 6 bases from V and 2 bases from J; bases unmatched to any gene: 12. Germline CDR1 reads MDHEN; CDR2 reads SYDVKM. The CDR3 DNA follows: TGTGCCAGCAGGGGCGAACGGGACAGGGGCGTCAACACTGAAGCTTTCTTT. It specifies CASRGERDRGVNTEAFF.

This sequence joins TRBV12-5 and TRBJ1-2, with a tentative D call TRBD1 (5 bases). This CDR3 region has 15 residues. V was cut by 2 bases and J by 3 bases, with 13 bases left in between. Germline CDR1 LGHNT, CDR2 FRNRAP. Here the CDR3 DNA reads TGTGCTAGTGGTTTGACAACAGGAGGGGACTATGGCTACACCTTC. Translated: CASGLTTGGDYGYTF.

The chain has TRBV20-1 and TRBJ1-4, with D tentatively TRBD1 (5 bases). The V end lost 3 bases, the J end lost 3 bases, and 17 bases lay between the germline ends. CDR3 length equals 16 residues. Germline CDR1 DFQATT, CDR2 SNEGSKA (reference sequence). Written as DNA, the CDR3 is TGCAGTGCTAGTACGGGGGAGGCACTAGCTAATGAAAAACTGTTTTTT. Residues: CSASTGEALANEKLFF.